The 12 T cell receptor beta chains below all came from one sample that was sequenced in a study of shared clonotypes between healthy human individuals. Method: immunoSEQ multiplex PCR; TCRdb's copy keeps in-frame clones and lacks some. The sample lists more than 900,000 clones, roughly 74% occurring once. The sequenced sample consisted of memory CD4+ T cells from PBMCs. Documented subset: CD45RA-negative fraction. These receptors were collected from a young man in good health. Some clones in this sample may be carry-over from other donors' samples.

The chain is built from TRBV28 and TRBJ2-5; D is possibly TRBD1 (5 bases). CDR3 length: 14 residues. V was trimmed by 5 bases and J by 5 bases, leaving 15 bases between them. Germline V gene lookup returns CDR1 MDHEN and CDR2 SYDVKM. The CDR3 region has the DNA TGTGCCAGCAGTCTACCAGGGAATCAGGAGACCCAGTACTTC. Translation gives CASSLPGNQETQYF. The full variable domain, its missing parts supplied by reference TRBV28 and TRBJ2-5, is DVKVTQSSRYLVKRTGEKVFLECVQDMDHENMFWYRQDPGLGLRLIYFSYDVKMKEKGDIPEGYSVSREKKERFSLILESASTNQTSMYLCASSLPGNQETQYFGPGTRLLVL.

The rearrangement links TRBV5-8 to TRBJ2-1, with D perhaps matching TRBD1 or TRBD2 (6 bases each). CDR1 and CDR2 from the germline V gene are SGHTS and YDEGEE. CDR3 length equals 14 residues. Trimming took 3 bases from V and 6 from J, leaving 13 bases between them. CDR3 coding DNA: TGTGCCAGCAGCTGGAGGGGGATGTCCAATGAGCAGTTCTTC. This encodes CASSWRGMSNEQFF.

This clone was seen only once. The chain is built from TRBV10-3 and TRBJ2-1; D assignment may be TRBD1 or TRBD2 (5 bases each). Trimming removed 1 base at V and 1 base at J, with 11 bases between. This CDR3 is built from 16 residues. Germline assignment: CDR1 ENHRY and CDR2 SYGVKD. CDR3 residues: CAISEWGTNSYNEQFF. The CDR3 region has the DNA TGTGCCATCAGTGAGTGGGGGACGAATTCCTACAATGAGCAGTTCTTC.

The chain couples TRBV28 to TRBJ2-2; D possibly uses TRBD1 or TRBD2 (5 bases each). Germline-derived CDR1 and CDR2 are MDHEN and SYDVKM. The CDR3 runs to 16 residues. V lost 6 bases and J 5 bases, leaving 19 bases between the germline ends. This chain's CDR3 is CASRRRDGRKTGELFF. The CDR3 coding sequence is TGTGCCAGCAGGCGCAGGGATGGGAGAAAAACCGGGGAGCTGTTTTTT.

V gene TRBV7-9 combines with J gene TRBJ2-1; D may be TRBD2 (5 bases). Trimming took off 5 bases at V and 0 bases at J, with 14 bases between the two ends. The CDR3 runs 16 residues. The V gene's germline CDR1 is SEHNR and CDR2 FQNEAQ (reference sequence). This CDR3 reads CASSPLGGPSYNEQFF. The CDR3, as DNA: TGTGCCAGCAGCCCCCTTGGAGGCCCCTCCTACAATGAGCAGTTCTTC.

V gene TRBV7-3 combines with J gene TRBJ2-6, with TRBD1 as a possible D gene (5 bases). Between the trimmed V and J ends, which lost 2 bases and 2 bases, there was a span of 7 bases. The length of the CDR3 is 15 residues. Per germline, CDR1 SGHTA and CDR2 FQGTGA. The CDR3 DNA follows: TGTGCCAGCAGCTTACCAGGGCCTGGGGCCAACGTCCTGACTTTC. Its protein product is CASSLPGPGANVLTF.

With respect to this clone: A read error is possible here, since a much larger clone lies one base away. V gene TRBV7-8 combines with J gene TRBJ1-5, with no clear D. Germline lookup yields CDR1 SGHVS and CDR2 FQNEAQ. Trimming stripped 3 bases from V and 0 bases from J, with 6 bases between. There are 14 residues in the CDR3. CDR3 in amino acids: CASSLGYSNQPQHF. CDR3 nucleotides: TGTGCCAGCAGCTTGGGGTATAGCAATCAGCCCCAGCATTTT.

The J gene is TRBJ1-4, the V gene TRBV5-1, with 7 bases that match TRBD1. Germline V lookup: CDR1 SGHRS, CDR2 YFSETQ. The J segment lost 5 bases and the V segment lost 0 bases, leaving 4 bases of the junction unmatched. The CDR3 length is 15 residues. The CDR3: CASSLVEGANEKLFF. The DNA of the CDR3 is TGCGCCAGCAGCTTGGTGGAGGGGGCAAATGAAAAACTGTTTTTT.

This chain connects TRBV7-8 to TRBJ2-3; D may be TRBD2 (6 bases). The CDR3 length is 15 residues. Trimming shortened V by 7 bases and J by 5 bases, and 19 bases separated the two germline ends. In germline, CDR1 is SGHVS, CDR2 FQNEAQ. The chain's CDR3 is CASTLLASAEDTQYF. The CDR3 region has the DNA TGTGCCAGCACCCTACTAGCTTCCGCGGAAGATACGCAGTATTTT.

CDR3: CASSPGDRGLNTEAFF. CDR3 coding DNA: TGTGCCAGCAGCCCGGGGGACAGGGGTTTGAACACTGAAGCTTTCTTT. The rearrangement links TRBV7-9 to TRBJ1-1; 10 nucleotides align to TRBD1. The J segment lost 0 bases and the V segment lost 5 bases, leaving 6 bases of the junction unmatched. Germline V gives CDR1 SEHNR, CDR2 FQNEAQ (reference sequence). The CDR3 is made up of 16 amino acids.

A word on this clone: The same CDR3 is also encoded by other DNA sequences in this sample. This chain links TRBV28 with TRBJ2-2; possibly TRBD2 for D (5 bases). The CDR3 is 12 amino acids. The ends were cut back, 7 bases at V and 6 bases at J, with 9 bases in the middle. Germline lookup yields CDR1 MDHEN and CDR2 SYDVKM. CDR3 coding DNA: TGTGCCAGCAATGAGGGTTCCGGGGAGCTGTTTTTT. Encoded protein: CASNEGSGELFF. Filled out from reference TRBV28 and TRBJ2-2, the complete variable domain reads DVKVTQSSRYLVKRTGEKVFLECVQDMDHENMFWYRQDPGLGLRLIYFSYDVKMKEKGDIPEGYSVSREKKERFSLILESASTNQTSMYLCASNEGSGELFFGEGSRLTVL.

This clone was counted a single time. The chain employs TRBV2 and TRBJ2-7, with TRBD2 identical over 9 bases. The CDR3 covers 16 residues. J lost 2 bases, V lost 2 bases, and 7 bases had no gene match. Germline CDR1 SNHLY, CDR2 FYNNEI. CDR3: CASSEMISGSPYEQYF. In nucleotides, the CDR3 is TGTGCCAGCAGTGAAATGATTAGCGGGAGCCCCTACGAGCAGTACTTC.